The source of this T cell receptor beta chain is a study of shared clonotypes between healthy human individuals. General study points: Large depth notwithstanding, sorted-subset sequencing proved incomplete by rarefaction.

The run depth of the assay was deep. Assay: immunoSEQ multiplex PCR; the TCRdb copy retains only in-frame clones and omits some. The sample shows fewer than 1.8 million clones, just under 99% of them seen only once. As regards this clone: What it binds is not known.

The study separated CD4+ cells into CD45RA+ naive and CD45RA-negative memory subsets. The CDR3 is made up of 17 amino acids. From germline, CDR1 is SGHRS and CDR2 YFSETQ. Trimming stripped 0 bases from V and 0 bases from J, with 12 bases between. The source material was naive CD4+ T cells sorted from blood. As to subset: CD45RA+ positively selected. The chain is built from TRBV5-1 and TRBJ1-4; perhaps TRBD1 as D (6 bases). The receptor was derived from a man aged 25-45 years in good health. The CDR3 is CASSLAPDRPTNEKLFF. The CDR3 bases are TGCGCCAGCAGCTTGGCCCCGGACAGACCAACTAATGAAAAACTGTTTTTT.